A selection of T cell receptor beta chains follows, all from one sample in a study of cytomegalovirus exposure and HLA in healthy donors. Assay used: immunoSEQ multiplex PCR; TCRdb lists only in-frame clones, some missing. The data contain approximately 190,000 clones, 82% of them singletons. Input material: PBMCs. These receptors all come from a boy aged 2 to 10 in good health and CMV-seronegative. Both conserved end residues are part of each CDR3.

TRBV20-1 CSSPTYNEQFF
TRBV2 CASSTDRGDEKLFF
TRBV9 CASSVASGGHNEQFF
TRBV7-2 CASSPGQGAFPPLHF
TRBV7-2 CASSKRRVGANVLTF
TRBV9 CAMRTGGWETQYF
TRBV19 CASRPKASYEQYF
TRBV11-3 CASSSGTGGRHTQYF
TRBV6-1 CASSDPGRERGATGEQYF
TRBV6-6 CASRRVTGNQPQHF
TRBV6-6 CASSRGIQETQYF
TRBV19 CASSISTTSQETQYF
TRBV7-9 CASSPTQGRKYF
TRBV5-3 CARSLVTGGRSYTF
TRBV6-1 CASSGQYDTQYF
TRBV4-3 CASSQGYGGAYNEQFF
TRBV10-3 CAISVTGGETEAFF
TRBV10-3 CAISEGGEEKLFF
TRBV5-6 CASTLGQVGGYGYTF
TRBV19 CASSIAWTVNYGYTF
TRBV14 CASSLSRIWETNYGYTF
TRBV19 CASSWAGDNQPQHF
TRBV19 CASRDRGPPGELFF
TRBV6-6 CASSRGGGNTIYF
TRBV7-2 CASSARTGYVEGYTF
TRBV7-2 CASSLLASANTGELFF
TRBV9 CASSVHTGGDSGETQYF
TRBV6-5 CASSYSSSGTYEQYF
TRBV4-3 CASSQDHSRVEQYF
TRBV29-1 CSVDKGQGPPYQETQYF
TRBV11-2 CASSLGVRDYEQYF
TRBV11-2 CATTPGTSRETQYF
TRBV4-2 CASSQEASGGRTPTDTQYF
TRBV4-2 CASSPSGTGDEKLFF
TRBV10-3 CAISADRPTDTQYF
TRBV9 CASSVGDRNEKLFF
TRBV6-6 CASSFQGMNTEAFF
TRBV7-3 CASSLTSGGYETQYF
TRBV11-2 CASSLQGGIAEAFF
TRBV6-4 CFLAGQPQHF
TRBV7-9 CASSLPLAGGTDTQYF
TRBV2 CASNEPGTGVRDTQYF
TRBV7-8 CASSLRDRGSNTEAFF
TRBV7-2 CASSSWGGGGAQFF
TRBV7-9 CAVARVSGGYNEQFF
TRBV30 CAWSVHSQQPQHF
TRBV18 CASSPPNRDEQYF
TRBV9 CASSVAERGGPLRTDTQYF